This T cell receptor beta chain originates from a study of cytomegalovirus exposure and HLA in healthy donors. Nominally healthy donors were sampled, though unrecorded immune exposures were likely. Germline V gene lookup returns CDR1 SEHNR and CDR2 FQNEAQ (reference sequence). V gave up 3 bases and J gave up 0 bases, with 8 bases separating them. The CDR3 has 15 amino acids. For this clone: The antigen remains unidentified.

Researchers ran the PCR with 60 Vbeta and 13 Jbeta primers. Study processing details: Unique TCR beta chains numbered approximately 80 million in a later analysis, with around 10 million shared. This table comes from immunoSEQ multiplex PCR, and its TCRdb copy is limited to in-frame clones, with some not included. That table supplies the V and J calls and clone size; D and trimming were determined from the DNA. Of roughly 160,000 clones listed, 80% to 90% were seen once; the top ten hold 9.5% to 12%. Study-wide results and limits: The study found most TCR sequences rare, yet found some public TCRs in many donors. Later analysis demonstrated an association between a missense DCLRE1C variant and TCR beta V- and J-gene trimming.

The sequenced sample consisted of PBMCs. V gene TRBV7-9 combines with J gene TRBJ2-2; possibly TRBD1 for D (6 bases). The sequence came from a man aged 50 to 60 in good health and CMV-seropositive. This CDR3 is CASSFGTTNTGELFF. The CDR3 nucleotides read TGTGCCAGCAGCTTCGGGACAACGAACACCGGGGAGCTGTTTTTT.